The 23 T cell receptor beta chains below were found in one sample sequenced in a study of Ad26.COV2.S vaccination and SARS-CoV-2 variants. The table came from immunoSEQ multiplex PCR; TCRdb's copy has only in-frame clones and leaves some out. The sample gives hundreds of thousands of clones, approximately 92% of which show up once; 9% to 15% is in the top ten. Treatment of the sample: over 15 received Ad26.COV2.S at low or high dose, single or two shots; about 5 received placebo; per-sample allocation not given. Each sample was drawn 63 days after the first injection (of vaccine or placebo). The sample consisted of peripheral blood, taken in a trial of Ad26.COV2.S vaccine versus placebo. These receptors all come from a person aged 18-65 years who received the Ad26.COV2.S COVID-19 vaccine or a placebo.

This CDR3 reads CATGTLGGLAGEDEQFF. In DNA form, the CDR3 reads TGTGCCACCGGAACGCTGGGGGGACTAGCGGGAGAAGATGAGCAGTTCTTC. The J gene is TRBJ2-1, the V gene TRBV15, with 14 bases lining up with TRBD2. Trimming cost V 8 bases and J 8 bases; bases outside gene matches: 14. The CDR3 covers 17 residues. From germline, CDR1 is LNHNV and CDR2 YYDKDF (reference sequence).

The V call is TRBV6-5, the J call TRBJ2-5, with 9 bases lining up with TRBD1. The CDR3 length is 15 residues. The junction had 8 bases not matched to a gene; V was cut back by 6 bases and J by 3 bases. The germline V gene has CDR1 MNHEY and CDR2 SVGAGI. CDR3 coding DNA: TGTGCCAGCAGACCTAAGGGACAGGGCAAAGAGACCCAGTACTTC. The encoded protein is CASRPKGQGKETQYF.

In DNA form, the CDR3 reads TGTGCCAGTAGCATAACCTCGGGACTCTGGAACACTGAAGCTTTCTTT. This translates into CASSITSGLWNTEAFF. The rearrangement joins TRBV19 to TRBJ1-1, with D perhaps matching TRBD1 (5 bases). The length of the CDR3 is 16 residues. Deletions cut 6 bases from V and 1 base from J, with 18 bases between. CDR1 is LNHDA and CDR2 is SQIVND in the germline V gene (reference sequence).

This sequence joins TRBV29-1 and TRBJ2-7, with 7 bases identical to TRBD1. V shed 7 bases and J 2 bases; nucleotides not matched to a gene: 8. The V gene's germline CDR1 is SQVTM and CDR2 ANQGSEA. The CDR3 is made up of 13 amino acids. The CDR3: CSARDSRTYEQYF. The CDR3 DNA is TGCAGCGCCCGGGACAGCCGAACCTACGAGCAGTACTTC.

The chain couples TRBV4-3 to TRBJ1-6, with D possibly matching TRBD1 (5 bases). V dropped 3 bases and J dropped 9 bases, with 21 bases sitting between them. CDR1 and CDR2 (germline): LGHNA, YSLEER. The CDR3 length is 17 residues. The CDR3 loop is CASSHSWTPLSPSPLHF. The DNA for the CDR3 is TGCGCCAGCAGCCACAGCTGGACACCCTTATCCCCTTCACCCCTCCACTTT.

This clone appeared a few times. The CDR3: CASSVESRIGHNEQFF. In DNA form, the CDR3 reads TGTGCCAGCAGCGTAGAATCCCGGATCGGGCACAATGAGCAGTTCTTC. The chain has TRBV9 and TRBJ2-1, with D hard to call. Per the germline V gene, CDR1 is SGDLS and CDR2 is YYNGEE. The CDR3 contains 16 residues. Trimming removed 0 bases from V and 5 bases from J, with 15 bases in between.

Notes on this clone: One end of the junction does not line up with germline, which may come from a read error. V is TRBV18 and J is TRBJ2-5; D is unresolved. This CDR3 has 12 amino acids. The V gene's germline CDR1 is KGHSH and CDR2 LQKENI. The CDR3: CASSPLSKTQYF. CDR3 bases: TGTGCCAGCTCCCCACTTTCGAAGACCCAGTACTTC. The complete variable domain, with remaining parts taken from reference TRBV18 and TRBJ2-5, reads NAGVMQNPRHLVRRRGQEARLRCSPMKGHSHVYWYRQLPEEGLKFMVYLQKENIIDESGMPKERFSAEFPKEGPSILRIQQVVRGDSAAYFCASSPLSKTQYFGPGTRLLVL.

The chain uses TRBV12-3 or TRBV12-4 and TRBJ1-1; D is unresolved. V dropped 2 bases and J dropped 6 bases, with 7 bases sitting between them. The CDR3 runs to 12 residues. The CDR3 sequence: CASSLYPPEAFF. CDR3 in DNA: TGTGCCAGCAGTTTATATCCACCTGAAGCTTTCTTT.

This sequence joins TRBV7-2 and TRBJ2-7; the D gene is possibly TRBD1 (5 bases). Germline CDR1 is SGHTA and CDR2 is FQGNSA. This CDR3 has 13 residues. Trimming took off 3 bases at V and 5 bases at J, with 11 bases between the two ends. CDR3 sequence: CASSFRGADEQYF. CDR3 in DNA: TGTGCCAGCAGCTTTAGGGGTGCCGACGAGCAGTACTTC.

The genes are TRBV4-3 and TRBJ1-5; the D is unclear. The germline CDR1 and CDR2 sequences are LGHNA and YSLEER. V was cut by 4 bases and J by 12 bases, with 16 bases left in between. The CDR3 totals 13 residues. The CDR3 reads CASSPGLNLVQHF. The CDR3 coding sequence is TGCGCCAGCAGCCCCGGTCTTAATCTGGTCCAGCATTTT.

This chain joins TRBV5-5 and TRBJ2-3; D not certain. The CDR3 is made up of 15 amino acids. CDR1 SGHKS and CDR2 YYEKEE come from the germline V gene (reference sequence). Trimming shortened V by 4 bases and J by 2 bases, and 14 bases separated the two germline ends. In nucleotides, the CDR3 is TGTGCCAGCAGCGTGGGCAATCTTTACACAGATACGCAGTATTTT. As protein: CASSVGNLYTDTQYF. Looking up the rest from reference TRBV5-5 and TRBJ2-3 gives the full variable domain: DAGVTQSPTHLIKTRGQQVTLRCSPISGHKSVSWYQQVLGQGPQFIFQYYEKEERGRGNFPDRFSARQFPNYSSELNVNALLLGDSALYLCASSVGNLYTDTQYFGPGTRLTVL.

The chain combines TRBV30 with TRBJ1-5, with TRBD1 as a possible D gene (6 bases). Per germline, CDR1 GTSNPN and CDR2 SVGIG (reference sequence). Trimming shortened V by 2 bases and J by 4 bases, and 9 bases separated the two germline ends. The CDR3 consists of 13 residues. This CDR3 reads CAWSFQGNQPQHF. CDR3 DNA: TGTGCCTGGAGTTTTCAGGGGAATCAGCCCCAGCATTTT.

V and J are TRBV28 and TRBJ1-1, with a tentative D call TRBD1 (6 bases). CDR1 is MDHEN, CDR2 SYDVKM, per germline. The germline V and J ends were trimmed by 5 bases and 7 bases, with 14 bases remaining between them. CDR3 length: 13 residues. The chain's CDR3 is CASSTSSGVEAFF. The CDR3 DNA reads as TGTGCCAGCAGTACATCCTCAGGGGTTGAAGCTTTCTTT.

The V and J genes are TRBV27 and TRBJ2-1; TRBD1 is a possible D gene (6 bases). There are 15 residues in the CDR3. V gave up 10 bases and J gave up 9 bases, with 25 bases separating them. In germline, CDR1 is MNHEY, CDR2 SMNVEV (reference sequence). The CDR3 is CATCPRQGYSGEQFF. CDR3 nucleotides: TGTGCCACCTGCCCCCGGCAGGGGTATAGTGGTGAGCAGTTCTTC.

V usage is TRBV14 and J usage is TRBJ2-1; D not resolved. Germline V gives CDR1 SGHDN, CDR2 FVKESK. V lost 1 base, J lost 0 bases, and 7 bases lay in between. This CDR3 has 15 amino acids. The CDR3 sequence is CASSQVGGSYNEQFF. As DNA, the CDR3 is TGTGCCAGCAGCCAAGTCGGCGGCTCCTACAATGAGCAGTTCTTC.

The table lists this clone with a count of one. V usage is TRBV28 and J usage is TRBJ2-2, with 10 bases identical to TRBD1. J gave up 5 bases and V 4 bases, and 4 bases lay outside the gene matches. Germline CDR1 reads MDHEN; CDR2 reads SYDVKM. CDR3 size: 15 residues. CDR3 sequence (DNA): TGTGCCAGCAGTTCGACAGGGGGCGCAACCGGGGAGCTGTTTTTT. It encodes CASSSTGGATGELFF.

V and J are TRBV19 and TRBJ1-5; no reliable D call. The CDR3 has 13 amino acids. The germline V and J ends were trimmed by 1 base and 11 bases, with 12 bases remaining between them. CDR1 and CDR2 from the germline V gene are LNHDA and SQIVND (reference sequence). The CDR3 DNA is TGTGCCAGTAGTATAGGGGCCAACCCATCCCAGCATTTT. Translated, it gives CASSIGANPSQHF.

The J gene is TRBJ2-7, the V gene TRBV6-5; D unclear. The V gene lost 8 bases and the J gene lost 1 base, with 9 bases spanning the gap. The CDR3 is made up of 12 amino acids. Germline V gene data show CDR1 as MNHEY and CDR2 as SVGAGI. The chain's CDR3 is CASVGNSYEQYF. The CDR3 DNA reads TGTGCCAGCGTCGGTAATTCCTACGAGCAGTACTTC.

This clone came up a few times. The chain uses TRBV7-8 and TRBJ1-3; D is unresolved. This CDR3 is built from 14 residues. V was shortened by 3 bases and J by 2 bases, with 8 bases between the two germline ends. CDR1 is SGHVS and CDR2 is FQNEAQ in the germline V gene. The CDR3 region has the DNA TGTGCCAGCAGCTTGGCCGGGGCTGGAAACACCATATATTTT. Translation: CASSLAGAGNTIYF.

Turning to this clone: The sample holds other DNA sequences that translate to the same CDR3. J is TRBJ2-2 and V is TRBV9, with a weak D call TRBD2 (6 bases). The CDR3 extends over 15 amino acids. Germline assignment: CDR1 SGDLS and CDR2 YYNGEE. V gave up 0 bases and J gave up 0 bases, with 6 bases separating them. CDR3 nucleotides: TGTGCCAGCAGCGTAGGGGGGGCGAACACCGGGGAGCTGTTTTTT. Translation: CASSVGGANTGELFF.

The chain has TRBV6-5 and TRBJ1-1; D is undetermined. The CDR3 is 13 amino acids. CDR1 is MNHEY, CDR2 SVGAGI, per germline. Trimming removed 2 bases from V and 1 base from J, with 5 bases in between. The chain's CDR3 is CASSYRSNTEAFF. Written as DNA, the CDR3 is TGTGCCAGCAGTTACAGGTCGAACACTGAAGCTTTCTTT.

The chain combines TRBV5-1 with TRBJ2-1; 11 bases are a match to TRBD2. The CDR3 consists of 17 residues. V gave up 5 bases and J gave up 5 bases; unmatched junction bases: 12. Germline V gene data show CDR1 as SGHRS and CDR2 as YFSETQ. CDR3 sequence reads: CASRELAGVSVNNEQFF. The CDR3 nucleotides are TGCGCCAGCAGGGAACTAGCGGGAGTCTCCGTCAACAATGAGCAGTTCTTC. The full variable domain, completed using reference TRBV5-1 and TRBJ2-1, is KAGVTQTPRYLIKTRGQQVTLSCSPISGHRSVSWYQQTPGQGLQFLFEYFSETQRNKGNFPGRFSGRQFSNSRSEMNVSTLELGDSALYLCASRELAGVSVNNEQFFGPGTRLTVL.

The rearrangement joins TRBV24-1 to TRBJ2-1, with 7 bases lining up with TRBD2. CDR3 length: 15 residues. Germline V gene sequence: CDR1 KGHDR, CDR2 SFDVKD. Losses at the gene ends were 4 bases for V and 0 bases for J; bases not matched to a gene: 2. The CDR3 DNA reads TGTGCCACCAGTGAAGGCGGGAGCTCCTACAATGAGCAGTTCTTC. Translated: CATSEGGSSYNEQFF.